These T cell receptor beta chains were read from a single sample in a study of blood T cell repertoires in COVID-19. Generated by immunoSEQ multiplex PCR, the TCRdb table keeps only in-frame clones and is missing some. The table has about 310,000 clones, around 84% seen once. Specimen: PBMCs or T cells enriched from blood (not recorded which). The receptors shown here come from a woman in her 30s who had been exposed to COVID-19. The CDR3 runs from the conserved cysteine through the conserved F or W. The D gene is left open where the match is weak. A row's size may be missing; if present it is once, few, many or a size class.

v_gene,d_gene,j_gene,abundance,CDR3nt,CDR3aa
TRBV14,TRBD1,TRBJ2-5,.,TGTGCCAGCAGCTCAATTGGGACAGGATCATTAGAGACCCAGTACTTC,CASSSIGTGSLETQYF
TRBV24-1,.,TRBJ2-1,.,TGTGCCACCAGTGATTTCGTAGCGCATGAGCAGTTCTTC,CATSDFVAHEQFF
TRBV5-6,.,TRBJ2-6,.,TGTGCCAGCAGCTTCGCCGGGGCTGGGGCCAACGTCCTGACTTTC,CASSFAGAGANVLTF
TRBV19,TRBD1,TRBJ1-5,.,TGTGCCAGTAGTCCTGTGGGACAGGGCGGTCAGCCCCAGCATTTT,CASSPVGQGGQPQHF
TRBV4-1,.,TRBJ1-1,.,TGCGCCAGCAGCCAATTAAGCAACACTGAAGCTTTCTTT,CASSQLSNTEAFF
TRBV27,.,TRBJ1-1,.,TGTGCCAGCAGTTTACAGGGGCCTTTGAACACTGAAGCTTTCTTT,CASSLQGPLNTEAFF
TRBV10-3,.,TRBJ1-3,.,TGTGCCACGGGGTACAGAAACACCATATATTTT,CATGYRNTIYF
TRBV4-2,.,TRBJ2-1,.,TGTGCCAGCAGCCAACTGGGGGCCCGGGAGGATGAGCAGTTCTTC,CASSQLGAREDEQFF
TRBV9,.,TRBJ2-5,.,TGTGCCAGCAGCACATCCCTAGCGATCCAAGAGACCCAGTACTTC,CASSTSLAIQETQYF
TRBV3-1/TRBV3-2,.,TRBJ1-3,.,TGTGCCAGCAGCCCAGCCGGAGGCGGAAACACCATATATTTT,CASSPAGGGNTIYF
TRBV4-3,.,TRBJ1-4,once,TGCGCCAGCAGCCAAGAGTCCCTTACAACTAATGAAAAACTGTTTTTT,CASSQESLTTNEKLFF
TRBV28,.,TRBJ2-7,.,TGTGCCAGCAGTCAACCCCAGCGCAGGGGCGAGCAGTACTTC,CASSQPQRRGEQYF
TRBV5-1,TRBD1,TRBJ1-6,.,TGCGCCAGCAGCCCCTCGACAGGGTTTAATTCACCCCTCCACTTT,CASSPSTGFNSPLHF
TRBV3-1/TRBV3-2,.,TRBJ1-2,.,TGTGCCAGCAGCCAAGGGGGGGGGTTTGGCTACACCTTC,CASSQGGGFGYTF
TRBV11-2,TRBD1,TRBJ2-7,.,TGTGCCAGCAGCGCCCGGGACAGGGTCTACGAGCAGTACTTC,CASSARDRVYEQYF
TRBV28,.,TRBJ1-6,.,TGTGCCAGCAGTTTGGCGGGTTTAAGGAGCTCCTATAATTCACCCCTCCACTTT,CASSLAGLRSSYNSPLHF
TRBV30,.,TRBJ1-5,.,TGTGCCTGGAGTGTAGGACCGGGCGGGAGGCACAATCAGCCCCAGCATTTT,CAWSVGPGGRHNQPQHF
TRBV6-5,.,TRBJ2-7,.,TGTGCCAGCAGAGAGAGTTTCACTGATTACTACGAGCAGTACTTC,CASRESFTDYYEQYF
TRBV9,.,TRBJ1-4,.,TGTGCCAGCAGCGTAGCGGGAGGGGCCGACGAAAAACTGTTTTTT,CASSVAGGADEKLFF
TRBV6-5,.,TRBJ1-5,once,TGTGCCAGCAGCCTAGACCTTAATCAGCCCCAGCATTTT,CASSLDLNQPQHF
TRBV9,TRBD1,TRBJ1-6,.,TGTGCCAGCAGCCGATACGACAGGGCTATGGGATCCTATAATTCACCCCTCCACTTT,CASSRYDRAMGSYNSPLHF
TRBV6-1,.,TRBJ1-2,.,TGTGCCAGCAGTGAAGGGGGCAGTGTGGATGGCTACACCTTC,CASSEGGSVDGYTF
TRBV10-3,TRBD1,TRBJ1-6,few,TGTGCCATTAACGGACAGGGGGATTCACCCCTCCACTTT,CAINGQGDSPLHF
TRBV28,.,TRBJ2-7,once,TGTGCCAGCAGTGCCGGCTACGAGCAGTACTTC,CASSAGYEQYF
TRBV5-4,.,TRBJ1-4,.,TGTGCCAGCAGCCACCGAGGGGACTATGAAAAACTGTTTTTT,CASSHRGDYEKLFF
TRBV7-3,TRBD1,TRBJ2-1,few,TGTGCCAGCAGCTTGCAAGGGACAGGGGGGTACAATGAGCAGTTCTTC,CASSLQGTGGYNEQFF
TRBV5-1,.,TRBJ2-5,.,TGCGCCAGCAGGTCCCTTAGGGACACAGAAGAGACCCAGTACTTC,CASRSLRDTEETQYF
TRBV5-1,.,TRBJ2-4,.,TGCGCCAGCAGCCAACTGGGACGGGGAGGCGAAAACATTCAGTACTTC,CASSQLGRGGENIQYF
TRBV5-4,.,TRBJ2-7,.,TGTGCCAGCAGCTTGGACTACAGGGCTACCTACGAGCAGTACTTC,CASSLDYRATYEQYF
TRBV28,TRBD1,TRBJ2-7,.,TGTGCCAGCACCTTGGACAGGGCCTACGAGCAGTACTTC,CASTLDRAYEQYF
TRBV24-1,.,TRBJ2-7,.,TGTGCCACCAGTGATTTAGTTCGGGGCGAGCAGTACTTC,CATSDLVRGEQYF
TRBV7-6,.,TRBJ2-7,.,TGTGCCAGCAGCTGGGGGCAAGTCCACGAGCAGTACTTC,CASSWGQVHEQYF
TRBV14,.,TRBJ1-1,.,TGTGCCAGCAGCCAGAGGGACAATCCAGCTTTCTTT,CASSQRDNPAFF
TRBV6-5,.,TRBJ1-1,.,TGTGCCTGTTCCAGGGTTTGGGGCACTGAAGCTTTCTTT,CACSRVWGTEAFF
TRBV9,.,TRBJ1-3,.,TGTGCCAGCAGCGCCCCCGGACAATTCTCTGGAAACACCATATATTTT,CASSAPGQFSGNTIYF
TRBV5-1,.,TRBJ1-2,.,TGCGCCAGCAGCTTGTTCCCGGGGAACTATGGCTACACCTTC,CASSLFPGNYGYTF
TRBV7-2,TRBD1,TRBJ1-1,.,TGTGCCAGCAGCGCTAACAGGGGGCGCGCTGAAGCTTTCTTT,CASSANRGRAEAFF
TRBV6-5,TRBD2,TRBJ2-7,.,TGTGCCAGCAGCTGGGGGACTAGCGGGACCTACGAGCAGTACTTC,CASSWGTSGTYEQYF
TRBV7-9,.,TRBJ1-1,.,TGTGCCAGCAGCTCCGAAGGTGACAGGACCTGGGGAGCTTTCTTT,CASSSEGDRTWGAFF
TRBV2,.,TRBJ2-5,.,TGTGCCAGCAGTGTAAGGACAGCCTACTTC,CASSVRTAYF
TRBV15,.,TRBJ1-6,.,TGTGCCACCAGCAGAGACAGGGGTAATTCACCCCTCCACTTT,CATSRDRGNSPLHF
TRBV5-1,TRBD1,TRBJ1-1,.,TGCGCCAGCAGCTTGGCCCTAACAGGGGACACTGAAGCTTTCTTT,CASSLALTGDTEAFF